This TCR beta chain was recovered during a study of cytomegalovirus exposure and HLA in healthy donors. The PCR made use of 60 Vbeta and 13 Jbeta primers. Profiling relied on immunoSEQ multiplex PCR, and the TCRdb table lists in-frame clones only, not all of them. The table lists some 110,000 clones, roughly 74% of them singletons, with about 4% in the top ten. The TCR was taken from a woman in her forties or fifties in good health and CMV-seropositive. The sequenced material came from PBMCs.

CDR3 region: CASRGTLTGAGALYGYTF. The CDR3 nucleotides are TGCGCCAGCAGGGGAACTTTGACAGGGGCGGGGGCCCTTTATGGCTACACCTTC. This rearrangement joins TRBV10-2 to TRBJ1-2, with 8 nucleotides matching TRBD1. Trimming cost V 6 bases and J 5 bases; bases outside gene matches: 20. The CDR3 runs 18 residues. From germline, CDR1 is WSHSY and CDR2 SAAADI.